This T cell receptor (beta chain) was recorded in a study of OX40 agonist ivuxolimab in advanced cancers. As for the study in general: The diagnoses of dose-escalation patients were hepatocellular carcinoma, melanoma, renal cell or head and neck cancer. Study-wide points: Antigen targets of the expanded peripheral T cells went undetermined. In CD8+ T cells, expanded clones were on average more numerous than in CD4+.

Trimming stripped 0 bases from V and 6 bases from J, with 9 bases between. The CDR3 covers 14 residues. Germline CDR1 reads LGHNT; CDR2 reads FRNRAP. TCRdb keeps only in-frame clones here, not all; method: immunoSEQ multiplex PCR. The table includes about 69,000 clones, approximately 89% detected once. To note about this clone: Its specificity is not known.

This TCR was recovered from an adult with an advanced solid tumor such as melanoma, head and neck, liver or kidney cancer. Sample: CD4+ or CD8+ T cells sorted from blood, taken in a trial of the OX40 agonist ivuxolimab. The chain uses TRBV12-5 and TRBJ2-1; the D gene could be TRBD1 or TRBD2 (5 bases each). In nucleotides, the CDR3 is TGTGCTAGTGGTTTGGTACCGGGGCCCAATGAGCAGTTCTTC. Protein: CASGLVPGPNEQFF.